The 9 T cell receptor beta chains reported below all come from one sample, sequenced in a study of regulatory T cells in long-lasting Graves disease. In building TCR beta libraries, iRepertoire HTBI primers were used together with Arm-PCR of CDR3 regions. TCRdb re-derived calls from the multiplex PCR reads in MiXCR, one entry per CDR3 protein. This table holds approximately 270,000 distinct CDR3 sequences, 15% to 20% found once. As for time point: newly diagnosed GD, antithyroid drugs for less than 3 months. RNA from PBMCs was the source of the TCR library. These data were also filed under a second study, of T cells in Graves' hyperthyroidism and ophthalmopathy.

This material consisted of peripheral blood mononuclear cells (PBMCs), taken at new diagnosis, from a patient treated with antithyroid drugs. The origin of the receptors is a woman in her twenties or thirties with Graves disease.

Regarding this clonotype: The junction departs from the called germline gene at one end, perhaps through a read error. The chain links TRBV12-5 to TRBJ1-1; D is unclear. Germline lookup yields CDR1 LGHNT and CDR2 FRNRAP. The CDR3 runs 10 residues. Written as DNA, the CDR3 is TGTGCTAGTCGTTTAGTGAGGGCTTTCTTT. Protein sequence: CASRLVRAFF.

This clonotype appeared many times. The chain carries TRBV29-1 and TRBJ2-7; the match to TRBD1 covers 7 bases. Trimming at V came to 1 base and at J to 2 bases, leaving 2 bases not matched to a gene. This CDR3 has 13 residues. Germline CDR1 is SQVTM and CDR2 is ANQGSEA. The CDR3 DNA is TGCAGCGTTGAAGGGGACAGCACCTACGAGCAGTACTTC. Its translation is CSVEGDSTYEQYF.

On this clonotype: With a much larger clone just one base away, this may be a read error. The chain's CDR3 is CSSSFRDRRLAKNIQYF. The CDR3 nucleotides are TGTTCCAGCAGCTTCCGGGACAGGCGCCTAGCCAAAAACATTCAGTACTTC. V is TRBV5-6 and J is TRBJ2-4; 8 bases line up with TRBD1. This CDR3 contains 17 residues. CDR1 and CDR2 (germline): SGHDT, YYEEEE.

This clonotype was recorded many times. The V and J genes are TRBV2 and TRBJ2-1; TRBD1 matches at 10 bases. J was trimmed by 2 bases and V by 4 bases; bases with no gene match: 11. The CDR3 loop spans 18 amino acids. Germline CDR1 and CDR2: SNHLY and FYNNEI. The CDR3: CASSVPGQGTRTYNEQFF. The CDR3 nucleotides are TGTGCCAGCAGTGTCCCGGGACAGGGGACTCGGACCTACAATGAGCAGTTCTTC.

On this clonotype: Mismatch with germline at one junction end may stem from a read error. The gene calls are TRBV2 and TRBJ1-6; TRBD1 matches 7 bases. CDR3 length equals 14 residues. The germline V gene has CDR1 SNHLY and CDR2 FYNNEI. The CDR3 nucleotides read TGTGCCAGCGGACTACAGGGGCCCGGTTCACCCCTCCGCTTT. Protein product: CASGLQGPGSPLRF.

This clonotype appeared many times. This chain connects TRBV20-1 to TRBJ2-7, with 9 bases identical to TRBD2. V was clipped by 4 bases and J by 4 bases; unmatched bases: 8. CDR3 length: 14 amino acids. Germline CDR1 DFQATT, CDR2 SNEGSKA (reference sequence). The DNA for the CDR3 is TGCAGTGCTAAACCGGGACTAGCAGGGTACGAGCAGTACTTC. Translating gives CSAKPGLAGYEQYF.

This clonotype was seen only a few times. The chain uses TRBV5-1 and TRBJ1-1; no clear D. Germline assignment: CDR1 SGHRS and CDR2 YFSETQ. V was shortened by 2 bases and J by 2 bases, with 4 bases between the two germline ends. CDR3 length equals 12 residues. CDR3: CASSFDNTEAFF. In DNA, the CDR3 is TGCGCCAGCAGCTTTGATAACACTGAAGCTTTCTTT.

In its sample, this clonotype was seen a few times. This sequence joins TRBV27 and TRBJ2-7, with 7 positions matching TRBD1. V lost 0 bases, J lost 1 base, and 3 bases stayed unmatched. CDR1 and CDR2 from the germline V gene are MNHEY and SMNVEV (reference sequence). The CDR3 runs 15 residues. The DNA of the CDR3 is TGTGCCAGCAGTTTATCCAGGGGGTTATCCTACGAGCAGTACTTC. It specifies CASSLSRGLSYEQYF.

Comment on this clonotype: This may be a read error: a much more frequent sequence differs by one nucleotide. The CDR3 coding sequence is TGTGCCAGCAGTCCGGGGGTTAAATCCTACAATGAGCAGTTCTTC. It specifies CASSPGVKSYNEQFF. This chain links TRBV7-8 with TRBJ2-1; possible D gene TRBD2, 6 bases. Trimming shortened V by 6 bases and J by 1 base, and 13 bases separated the two germline ends. Per germline, CDR1 SGHVS and CDR2 FQNEAQ. The CDR3 consists of 15 residues.